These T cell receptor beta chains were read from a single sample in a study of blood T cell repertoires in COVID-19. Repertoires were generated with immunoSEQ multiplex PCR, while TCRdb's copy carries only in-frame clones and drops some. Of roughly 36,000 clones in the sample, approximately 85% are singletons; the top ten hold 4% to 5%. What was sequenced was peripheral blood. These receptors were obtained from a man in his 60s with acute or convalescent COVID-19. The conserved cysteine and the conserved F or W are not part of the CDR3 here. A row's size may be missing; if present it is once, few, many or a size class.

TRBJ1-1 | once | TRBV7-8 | ASSLDTGAANTEAF
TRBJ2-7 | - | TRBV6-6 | ASSRAGRTYEQY
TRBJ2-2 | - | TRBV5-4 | ASSLSSGATGELF
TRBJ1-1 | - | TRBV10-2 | ASRGQGIVTEAF
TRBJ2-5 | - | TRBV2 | ASSRDTQETQY
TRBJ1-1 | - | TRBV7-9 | ASSPPGQGGTEAF
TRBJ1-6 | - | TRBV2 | ASSGAFGGTGNSPLH
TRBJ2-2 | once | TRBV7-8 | ASSALAGVTGELF
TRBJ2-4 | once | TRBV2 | ASSPGAKNIQY
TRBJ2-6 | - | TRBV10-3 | AISVEGGLVANVLT
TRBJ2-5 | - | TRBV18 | ASSPPAGETQY
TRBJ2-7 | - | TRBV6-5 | AAFGASGGVNEQY
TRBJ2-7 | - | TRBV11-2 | ASSLAGGPYEQY
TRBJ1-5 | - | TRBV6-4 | ASSDQINGYSNQPQH
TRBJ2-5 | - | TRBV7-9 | ASSDLQGMETQY
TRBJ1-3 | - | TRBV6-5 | ASLDRASGNTIY
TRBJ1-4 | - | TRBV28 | ASSRTGPNEKLF
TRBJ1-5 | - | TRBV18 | ASSPATVVSNQPQH
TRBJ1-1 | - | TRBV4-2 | ASTSLLDSMNTEAF
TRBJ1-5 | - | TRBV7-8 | ASSSAGGGGQPQH
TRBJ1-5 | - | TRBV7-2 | ASSSGGQGAFQPQH
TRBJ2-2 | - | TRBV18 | ASSRASGGNTGELF
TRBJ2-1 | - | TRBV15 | ATSKDRLAGGDEQF
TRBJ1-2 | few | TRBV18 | ASSPGGQVYGYT
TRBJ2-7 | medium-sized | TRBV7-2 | ASSLARGSEQY
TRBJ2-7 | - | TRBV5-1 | ASSLPGTGAVDEQY
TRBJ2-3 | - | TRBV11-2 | ASSSGVWGRTDTQY
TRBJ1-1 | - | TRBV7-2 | ASSPDRGRDEAF
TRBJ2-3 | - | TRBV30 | AWSVAERDTQY
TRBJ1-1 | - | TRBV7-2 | ASRERAGGSVRNTEAF
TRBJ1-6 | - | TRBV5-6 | ASSLHSNSPLH
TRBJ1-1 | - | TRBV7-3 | ASSRGTAPGAF
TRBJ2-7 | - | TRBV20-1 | SARYGKEQY
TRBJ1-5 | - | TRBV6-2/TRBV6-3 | ASSSPSGLSNQPQH
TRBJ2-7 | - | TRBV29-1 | SVELAHEQY
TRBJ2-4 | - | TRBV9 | ASSDGTGGWAKNIQY
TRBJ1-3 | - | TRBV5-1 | ASSPEATGNTIY
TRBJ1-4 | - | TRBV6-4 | ASSQNVGQGPEKLF
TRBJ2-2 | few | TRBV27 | ASRGLVKNTGELF
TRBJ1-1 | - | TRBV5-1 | ASTRTGGAITF
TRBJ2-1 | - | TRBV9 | ASSVDPAPNEQF
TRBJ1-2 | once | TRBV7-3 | ASSSRTGKEANYGYT
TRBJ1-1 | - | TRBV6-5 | ASSYLVGGGAF
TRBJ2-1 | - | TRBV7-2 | ASSLGYGTYYNEQF
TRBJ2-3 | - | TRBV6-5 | ARNRFSDTQY
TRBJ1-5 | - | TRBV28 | ASSSPETLNQPQH
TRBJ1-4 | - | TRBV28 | ASSRHRGANEKLF
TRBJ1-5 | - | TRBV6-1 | ASSESLRGSKQPQH
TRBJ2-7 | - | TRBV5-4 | ASSITSSYEQY
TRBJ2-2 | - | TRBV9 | ASSVGDRLTGELF
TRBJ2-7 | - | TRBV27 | ASTGSDYEQY
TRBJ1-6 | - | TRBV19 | ASTPDSYNSPLH